This TCR beta chain was retrieved from a study of T cell responses to AZD1222 COVID-19 vaccine. Study results and limitations: The peak T cell response came first, and repertoires were sampled only after it. Donors, mostly white British, included more females; clonal diversity was possibly underestimated. CD4 TCRs covered the whole spike, strongest at regions 160-218 and 743-854.

Assay used: immunoSEQ multiplex PCR; TCRdb lists only in-frame clones, some missing. The sample lists 100,000 to 130,000 clones; around 90% were seen once. This clone was counted a few times. The antigen remains undetermined. Germline V gives CDR1 MNHNY, CDR2 SVGAGI (reference sequence). This CDR3 contains 15 residues. With 7 bases clipped from V and 3 bases from J, the junction kept 12 bases outside the gene matches. The sequences come from peripheral blood, collected on day 0 of AZD1222 vaccination. The clonotype was recovered from an adult in good health. The V call is TRBV6-6, the J call TRBJ2-7; 7 bases fit TRBD1. The CDR3 here is CASINRQGFNYEQYF. The DNA of the CDR3 is TGTGCCAGCATCAATAGACAGGGATTTAACTACGAGCAGTACTTC.